These 10 T cell receptor beta chains share one sample of origin, sequenced in a study of blood T cells in healthy people across ages (dated by TCRdb to the mid-2010s). Library method: 5' RACE. The data were produced on an Illumina HiSeq 2500. A second PCR of about 6 to 12 cycles was run with a J-beta primer mix and a sample-barcoded 5' primer. TCRdb cleaned the public reads at Q25 with fastp, built clones with MiXCR and kept in-frame beta chains. When rows share a CDR3 protein, they turn into one entry using the most common DNA and genes. The sample contains about 1.8 million distinct CDR3 sequences, 49% of them found a single time. Approximately 2.1% of the sample is taken by the ten largest. Sequences were obtained from blood. These receptors were collected from a woman aged 40 to 55 in good health.

The chain is built from TRBV10-2 and TRBJ2-5, with 8 bases identical to TRBD1. The J call is uncertain, as TRBJ2-7 better fits the DNA end. The CDR3 consists of 16 residues. CDR1 is WSHSY, CDR2 SAAADI, per germline. The CDR3, as DNA: TGCGCCAGTACCGGCATGGGTACAGGGGGCTCCTACGAGCAGTACTTC. It translates to CASTGMGTGGSYEQYF.

The gene calls are TRBV21-1 and TRBJ1-2; the tabulated D call, TRBD1, remains unverified against the DNA. TRBV21-1 is noted as a pseudogene. The CDR3 runs to 14 residues. Here the CDR3 reads CAYPVRLVNYGYTF. In nucleotides, the CDR3 is TGTGCCTACCCGGTGCGGTTAGTTAACTATGGCTACACCTTC.

The chain is built from TRBV15 and TRBJ2-1, with D perhaps matching TRBD2 (6 bases). The germline V gene has CDR1 LNHNV and CDR2 YYDKDF (reference sequence). CDR3 length equals 15 residues. The V gene lost 4 bases and the J gene lost 0 bases, with 10 bases spanning the gap. The CDR3 region has the DNA TGTGCCACCAGCATTCGGCGGGGCTCCTACAATGAGCAGTTCTTC. Translated: CATSIRRGSYNEQFF.

This sequence joins TRBV19 and TRBJ2-3; weak D call: TRBD2 (6 bases). CDR3 length: 15 amino acids. Germline-derived CDR1 and CDR2 are LNHDA and SQIVND (reference sequence). Trimming removed 3 bases from V and 2 bases from J, with 12 bases in between. The CDR3 here is CASSIAGGDTDTQYF. DNA for the CDR3: TGTGCCAGTAGTATTGCCGGCGGGGACACAGATACGCAGTATTTT.

The V call is TRBV5-1, the J call TRBJ1-1; 8 bases line up with TRBD1. Germline-derived CDR1 and CDR2 are SGHRS and YFSETQ. The CDR3 spans 15 residues. Unmatched junction bases numbered 9, after V lost 4 bases and J lost 4 bases. This CDR3 is CASSPRTGPSTEAFF. CDR3 DNA sequence: TGCGCCAGCAGCCCCCGGACAGGGCCAAGCACTGAAGCTTTCTTT.

The sample holds a few counts of this clonotype. V usage is TRBV6-2 or TRBV6-3 and J usage is TRBJ2-7, with D possibly TRBD1 on 9 matching bases. V was pared by 2 bases and J by 0 bases, with 26 bases between. The CDR3 loop spans 20 amino acids. The germline V gene has CDR1 MNHEY and CDR2 SVGEGT. The CDR3 is CASSYPTGQGSGGASYEQYF. CDR3 sequence (DNA): TGTGCCAGCAGTTACCCCACGGGACAGGGATCGGGAGGGGCCTCCTACGAGCAGTACTTC.

The rearrangement links TRBV6-5 to TRBJ2-5; D may be TRBD2 (5 bases). The J call may not be correct, given that the DNA end is closer to TRBJ2-7. CDR1 is MNHEY, CDR2 SVGAGI, per germline. The CDR3 totals 14 residues. The CDR3 reads CASSPTASLYEQYF. CDR3 coding DNA: TGTGCCAGCAGCCCGACGGCTAGCTTGTACGAGCAGTACTTC.

The rearrangement uses TRBV4-1 and TRBJ1-2; the match to TRBD1 covers 8 bases. Trimming at V came to 2 bases and at J to 8 bases, leaving 10 bases not matched to a gene. The CDR3 has 15 amino acids. Germline loops: CDR1 MGHRA, CDR2 YSYEKL. The CDR3 DNA follows: TGCGCCAGCAGCCAAACTTCAACAGGGGGAAAAGGCTACACCTTC. This gives the protein CASSQTSTGGKGYTF.

The CDR3 loop is CASSLGGLAGFNEQFF. The CDR3 bases are TGTGCCAGCAGCTTAGGCGGACTAGCGGGGTTCAATGAGCAGTTCTTC. The rearrangement joins TRBV7-2 to TRBJ2-1, with 12 bases fitting TRBD2. Trimming cost V 1 base and J 6 bases; bases outside gene matches: 4. CDR3 length: 16 amino acids. Looked up from germline, CDR1 is SGHTA and CDR2 is FQGNSA. The variable domain in full, completed from reference TRBV7-2 and TRBJ2-1, reads GAGVSQSPSNKVTEKGKDVELRCDPISGHTALYWYRQSLGQGLEFLIYFQGNSAPDKSGLPSDRFSAERTGGSVSTLTIQRTQQEDSAVYLCASSLGGLAGFNEQFFGPGTRLTVL.

This chain uses TRBV20-1 with TRBJ2-4, with D possibly being TRBD1 (7 bases). This CDR3 is 14 amino acids long. Germline values: CDR1 DFQATT, CDR2 SNEGSKA (reference sequence). Trimming left V 0 bases short and J 13 bases short, with 19 bases between. The CDR3 loop reads CSAREQGTYNEQYF. CDR3 sequence (DNA): TGCAGTGCTAGAGAACAGGGGACTTACAATGAGCAGTACTTC.